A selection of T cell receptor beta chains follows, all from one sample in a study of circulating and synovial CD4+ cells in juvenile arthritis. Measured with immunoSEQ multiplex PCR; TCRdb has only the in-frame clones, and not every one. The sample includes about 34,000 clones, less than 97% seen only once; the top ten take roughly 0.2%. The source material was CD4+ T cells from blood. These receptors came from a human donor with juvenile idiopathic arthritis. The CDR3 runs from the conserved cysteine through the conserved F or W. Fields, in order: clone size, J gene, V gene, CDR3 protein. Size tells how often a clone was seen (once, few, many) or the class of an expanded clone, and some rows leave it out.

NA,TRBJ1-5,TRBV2,CASSDTGPRQPQHF
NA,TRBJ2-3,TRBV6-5,CASSPGLGPPDTQYF
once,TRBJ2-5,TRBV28,CASSLQTRQETQYF
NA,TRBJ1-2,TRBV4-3,CASSQVGGSLNYGYTF
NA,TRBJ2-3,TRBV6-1,CASSDSGGDTQYF
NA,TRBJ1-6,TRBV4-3,CASSQDTGGVSPLHF
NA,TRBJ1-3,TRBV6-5,CASSYSNRVAGNTIYF
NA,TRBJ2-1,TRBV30,CAWRGRTSGGWSYNEQFF
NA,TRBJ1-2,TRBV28,CASSAGTGGYTF
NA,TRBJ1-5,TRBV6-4,CASSAQRDQPQHF
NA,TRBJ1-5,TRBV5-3,CARSWRDRGRSIGQPQHF
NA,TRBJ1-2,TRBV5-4,CASSLALGRATNYGYTF
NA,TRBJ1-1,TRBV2,CATSAIGGTEAFF
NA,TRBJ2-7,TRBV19,CASSIRGQGTHEQYF
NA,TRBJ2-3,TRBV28,CASSTFWGKAGEVTDTQYF
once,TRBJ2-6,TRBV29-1,CSVDTGLGANVLTF
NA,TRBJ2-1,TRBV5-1,CASSLETSGGAVYNEQFF
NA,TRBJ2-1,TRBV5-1,CASSLYRPQVPSDNEQFF
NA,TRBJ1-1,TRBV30,CAWRGRANTEAFF
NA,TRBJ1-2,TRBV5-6,CASSLGRGNYGYTF
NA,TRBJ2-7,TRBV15,CATSRGNLAGDLRWQYF
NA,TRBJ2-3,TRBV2,CASSEGPPEADTQYF
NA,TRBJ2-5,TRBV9,CASGTFSGGAGETQYF
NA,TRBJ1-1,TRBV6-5,CASSTTGQKRTEAFF
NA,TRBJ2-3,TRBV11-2,CASSYLAGTDTQYF
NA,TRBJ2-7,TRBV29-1,CSIETETGSEQYF
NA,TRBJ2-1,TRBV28,CASSSSRAPFF
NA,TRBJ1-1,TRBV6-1,CASNHHRDIEAFF
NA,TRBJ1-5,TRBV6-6,CASSRPGQPQHF
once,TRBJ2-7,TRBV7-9,CASSQNFGTSDREQYF
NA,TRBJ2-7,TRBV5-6,CASSFVGLRDKSYEQYF
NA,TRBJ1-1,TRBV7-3,CASSSQGDTEAFF
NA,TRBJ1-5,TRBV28,CASSTRGNQPQHF
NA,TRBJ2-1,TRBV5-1,CASGAGTSGVEQFF
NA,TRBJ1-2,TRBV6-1,CASSAGQGGYGYTF
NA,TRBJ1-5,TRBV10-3,CAISESVSQPQHF
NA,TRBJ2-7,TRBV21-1,CASTLGQAPYEQYF
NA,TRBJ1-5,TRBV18,CASSPSGDNQPQHF
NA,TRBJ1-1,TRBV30,CAWSPTREAFF
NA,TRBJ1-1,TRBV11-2,CASSLAEDTEAFF
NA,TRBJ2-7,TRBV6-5,CASSYQLAGGAYEQYF
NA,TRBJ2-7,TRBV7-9,CASSLIPPDSTYEQYF
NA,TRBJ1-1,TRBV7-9,CASSLGRLNTEAFF
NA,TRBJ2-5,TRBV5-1,CASSYEGNGETQYF
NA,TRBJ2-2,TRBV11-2,CASSPDRGKNTGELFF
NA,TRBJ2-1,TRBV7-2,CASSLIAGGGNEQFF
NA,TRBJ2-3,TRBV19,CASSIVRGSTDTQYF
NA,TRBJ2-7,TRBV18,CASSPSAGSYEQYF
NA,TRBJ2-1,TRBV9,CASSVYSGGAPSHNEQFF
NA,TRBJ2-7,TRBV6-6,CASSLRATSAYEQYF
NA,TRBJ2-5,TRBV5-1,CASSLAGSGETRETQYF
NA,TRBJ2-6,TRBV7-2,CASSLGALGRGANVLTF
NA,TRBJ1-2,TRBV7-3,CASSPRQGYGYTF
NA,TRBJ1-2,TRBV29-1,CSAPSRGLSGYTF